This T cell receptor beta chain was identified during a study of vaccination and CD4 T cells after COVID-19. Background on the study: Recovered patients in the cohort numbered six men and four women, two of them Hispanic. Post-diagnosis, post-COVID samples were collected after a median approximately 92 days, ranging 35 to 161.

Oncomine TCR Beta short-read sequencing was applied to DNA from cultured CD4+ T cells. Genomic DNA extraction was carried out from cultured CD4+ T cells. TCRdb ran MiXCR on the PCR reads and lists one entry per CDR3 protein. The sample contains about 11,000 distinct CDR3 sequences, almost 30% of which appear only once. Treatment denoted: roughly 11-day PBMC culture with coronavirus spike peptide pools or control peptides (ViraFEST assay). The unexposed donor provided CD4+ T cells, which were taken before the COVID-19 pandemic (2011-2018). Antigen-specific T cells were expanded with peptide pools by ViraFEST, and TCRs were then sequenced. Probing of unexposed-donor CD4+ T cells with SARS-CoV-2 S/N and four cold-coronavirus spikes was done, cells permitting. In the case of this clonotype: No antigen is known for it.

V lost 6 bases and J lost 6; bases outside the gene matches: 6. The V gene's germline CDR1 is MNHEY and CDR2 SMNVEV (reference sequence). The CDR3 is 13 amino acids. The chain joins TRBV27 to TRBJ2-7; the match to TRBD1 covers 9 bases. This TCR derives from a human donor in good health. Sequenced material: CD4+ T cells from blood, cultured in vitro. This CDR3 is CASRGQGKGEQYF. CDR3 bases: TGTGCCAGCAGGGGACAGGGAAAGGGCGAGCAGTACTTC.